This T cell receptor beta chain was observed in a study of T cell repertoires in cytomegalovirus infection. For the study at large: Carrying CMV and the relevant HLA type showed in public TCR beta signatures.

Per the germline V gene, CDR1 is SQVTM and CDR2 is ANQGSEA. This CDR3 contains 13 residues. V gave up 5 bases and J gave up 3 bases; unmatched junction bases: 7. Points from the study as a whole: In two of eight donors, the top clonotype was HLA-C-restricted CMV-specific. Cumulative frequency of public TCR beta families picked out carriers of CMV plus the relevant HLA.

In the case of this clonotype: As yet, its antigen is unknown.

TCRdb analysed the reads with MiXCR anew, one entry per CDR3 protein. The table lists 200,000 or so distinct CDR3 sequences, 28% of them singletons. Sequencing input: PBMCs. The TCR sequence derives from a human donor in good health (CMV status not recorded). Some clones in this sample may be carry-over from other donors' samples. The chain has TRBV29-1 and TRBJ2-7, with 7 bases aligning to TRBD1. The CDR3, as DNA: TGCAGCGTTCAAGGGGACAGCCTCTACGAGCAGTACTTC. Translation: CSVQGDSLYEQYF.